The 4 T cell receptor beta chains presented below share a single source sample, sequenced in a study of OX40 agonist ivuxolimab in advanced cancers. The protocol was immunoSEQ multiplex PCR, while the TCRdb copy is restricted to in-frame clones and leaves out a portion. Among roughly 60,000 clones, about 85% were seen once, and the ten largest hold 2.5% to 3.5%. This sample comprised CD4+ or CD8+ T cells sorted from blood, obtained in a trial of the OX40 agonist ivuxolimab. The receptors were gathered from an adult with an advanced solid tumor such as melanoma, head and neck, liver or kidney cancer.

V is TRBV7-2 and J is TRBJ1-4, with a tentative D call TRBD1 (5 bases). V was clipped by 4 bases and J by 5 bases, with 17 bases between them. CDR3 size: 16 residues. Per germline, CDR1 SGHTA and CDR2 FQGNSA. The CDR3 DNA follows: TGTGCCAGCAGCTCGGGGCAGGCTCCTGGGAATGAAAAACTGTTTTTT. This translates into CASSSGQAPGNEKLFF.

The chain uses TRBV12-5 and TRBJ2-1; TRBD1 aligns across 7 bases. This CDR3 is 14 amino acids long. V was pared by 4 bases and J by 5 bases, with 5 bases of the junction left unmatched. Germline assignment: CDR1 LGHNT and CDR2 FRNRAP. This chain's CDR3 is CASGWGTDNNEQFF. CDR3 in DNA: TGTGCTAGTGGTTGGGGGACAGACAACAATGAGCAGTTCTTC. Variable domain in full (rest from reference TRBV12-5 and TRBJ2-1): DARVTQTPRHKVTEMGQEVTMRCQPILGHNTVFWYRQTMMQGLELLAYFRNRAPLDDSGMPKDRFSAEMPDATLATLKIQPSEPRDSAVYFCASGWGTDNNEQFFGPGTRLTVL.

The gene calls are TRBV29-1 and TRBJ2-7; perhaps TRBD1 as D (6 bases). The CDR3 spans 13 residues. V was cut by 7 bases and J by 3 bases, with 16 bases left in between. Germline CDR1 SQVTM, CDR2 ANQGSEA. The CDR3: CSASRGGGYEQYF. DNA of the CDR3: TGCAGCGCCTCCAGGGGCGGAGGCTACGAGCAGTACTTC.

This clone was seen many times. The chain uses TRBV28 and TRBJ1-2; D may be TRBD1 (5 bases). CDR3 length equals 14 residues. CDR1 is MDHEN, CDR2 SYDVKM, per germline. The germline V and J ends were trimmed by 4 bases and 1 base, with 10 bases remaining between them. The DNA for the CDR3 is TGTGCCAGCAGTTGGGGGAGGAATAACTATGGCTACACCTTC. Translating it yields CASSWGRNNYGYTF.